The sequence of this TCR beta chain was determined in a study of blood T cell repertoires in COVID-19. For the study at large: Samples representing acute and convalescent COVID-19 were sourced from the United States, Italy and Spain.

Measured with immunoSEQ multiplex PCR; TCRdb has only the in-frame clones, and not every one. This table has some 30,000 clones, around 89% appearing once. This clone has more than one count but fewer than ten. The CDR3 totals 15 residues. V shed 5 bases and J 4 bases; nucleotides not matched to a gene: 7. Germline V lookup: CDR1 SGHTA, CDR2 FQGNSA. The V call is TRBV7-2, the J call TRBJ2-7; TRBD2 matches at 11 bases. The source material was peripheral blood. The origin of this receptor is a human donor in a cohort sampled during active COVID-19. CDR3 residues: CASSGGTSGRYEQYF. CDR3 nucleotide sequence: TGTGCCAGCAGCGGGGGGACTAGCGGCCGATACGAGCAGTACTTC.